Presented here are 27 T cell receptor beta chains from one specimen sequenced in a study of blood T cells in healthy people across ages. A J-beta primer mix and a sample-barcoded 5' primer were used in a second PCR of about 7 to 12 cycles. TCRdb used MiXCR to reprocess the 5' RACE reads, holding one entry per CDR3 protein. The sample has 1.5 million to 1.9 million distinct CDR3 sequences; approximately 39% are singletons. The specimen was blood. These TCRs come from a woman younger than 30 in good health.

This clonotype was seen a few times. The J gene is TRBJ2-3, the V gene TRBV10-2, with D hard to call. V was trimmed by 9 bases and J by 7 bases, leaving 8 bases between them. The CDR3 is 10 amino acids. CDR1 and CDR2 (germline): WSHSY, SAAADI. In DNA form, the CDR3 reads TGCGCCAGTAGAGGAAATACGCAGTATTTT. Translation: CASRGNTQYF.

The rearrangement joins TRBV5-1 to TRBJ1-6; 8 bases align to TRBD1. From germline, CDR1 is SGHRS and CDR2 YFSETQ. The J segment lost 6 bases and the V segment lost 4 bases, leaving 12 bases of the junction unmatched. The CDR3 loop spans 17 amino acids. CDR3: CASSNSLRGLRNSPLHF. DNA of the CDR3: TGCGCCAGCAGCAACTCTCTCAGGGGGCTCCGTAATTCACCCCTCCACTTT.

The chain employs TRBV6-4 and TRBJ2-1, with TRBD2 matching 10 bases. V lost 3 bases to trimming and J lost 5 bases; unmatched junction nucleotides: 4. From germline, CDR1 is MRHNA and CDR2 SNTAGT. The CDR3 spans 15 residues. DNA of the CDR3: TGTGCCAGCAGTGAACCAGCGGGGGGGAACAATGAGCAGTTCTTC. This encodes CASSEPAGGNNEQFF.

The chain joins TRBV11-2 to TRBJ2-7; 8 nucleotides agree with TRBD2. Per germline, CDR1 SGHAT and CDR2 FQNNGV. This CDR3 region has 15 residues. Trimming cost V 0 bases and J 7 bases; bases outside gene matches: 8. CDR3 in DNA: TGTGCCAGCAGCTTAGAAGCGGGAGCCCACAATGAGCAGTACTTC. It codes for CASSLEAGAHNEQYF.

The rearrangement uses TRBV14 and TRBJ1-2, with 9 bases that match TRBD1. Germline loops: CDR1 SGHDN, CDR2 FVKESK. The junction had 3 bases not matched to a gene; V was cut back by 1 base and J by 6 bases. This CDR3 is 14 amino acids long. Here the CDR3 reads CASSQVRTGDGYTF. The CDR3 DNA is TGTGCCAGCAGCCAAGTAAGGACAGGGGATGGCTACACCTTC.

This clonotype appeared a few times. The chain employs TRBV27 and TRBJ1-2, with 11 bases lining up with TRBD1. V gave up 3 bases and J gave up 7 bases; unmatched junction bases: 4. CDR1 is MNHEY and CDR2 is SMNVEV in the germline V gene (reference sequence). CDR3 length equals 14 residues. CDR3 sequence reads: CASSFGTGGIGYTF. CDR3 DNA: TGTGCCAGCAGTTTTGGGACAGGGGGTATTGGCTACACCTTC.

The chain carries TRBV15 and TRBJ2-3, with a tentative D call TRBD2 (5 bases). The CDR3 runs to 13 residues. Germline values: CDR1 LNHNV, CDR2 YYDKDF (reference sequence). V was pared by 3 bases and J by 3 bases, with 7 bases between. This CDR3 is CATSSGGTDTQYF. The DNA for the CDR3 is TGTGCCACCAGCAGTGGCGGGACAGATACGCAGTATTTT.

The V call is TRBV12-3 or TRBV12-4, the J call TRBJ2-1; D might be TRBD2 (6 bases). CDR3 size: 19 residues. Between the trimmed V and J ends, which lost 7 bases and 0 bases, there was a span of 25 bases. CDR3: CASTRGGGYQIISYNEQFF. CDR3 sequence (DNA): TGTGCCAGCACACGGGGAGGCGGGTATCAAATAATCTCCTACAATGAGCAGTTCTTC.

The CDR3 DNA follows: TGTGCCAGCAAGTTCGCACTAGCGGCTCCCTACGAGCAGTACTTC. Its protein product is CASKFALAAPYEQYF. This chain joins TRBV12-3 or TRBV12-4 and TRBJ2-7, with 8 bases aligning to TRBD2. The V segment lost 7 bases and the J segment 2 bases; nucleotides outside the gene matches: 10. This CDR3 is built from 15 residues.

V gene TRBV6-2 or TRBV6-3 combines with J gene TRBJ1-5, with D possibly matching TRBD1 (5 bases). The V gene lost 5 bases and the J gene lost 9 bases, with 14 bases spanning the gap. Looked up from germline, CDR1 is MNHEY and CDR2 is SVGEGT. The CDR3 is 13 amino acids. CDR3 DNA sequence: TGTGCCAGCAGTAATGACAGAAGTGGGCCCCAGCATTTT. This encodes CASSNDRSGPQHF.

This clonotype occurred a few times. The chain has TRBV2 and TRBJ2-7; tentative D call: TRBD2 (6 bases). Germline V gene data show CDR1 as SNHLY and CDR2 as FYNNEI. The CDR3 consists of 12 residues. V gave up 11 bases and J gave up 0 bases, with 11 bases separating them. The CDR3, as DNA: TGTGCCGGGACTGGGGACTCCTACGAGCAGTACTTC. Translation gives CAGTGDSYEQYF. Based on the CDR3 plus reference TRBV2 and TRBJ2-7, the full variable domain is EPEVTQTPSHQVTQMGQEVILRCVPISNHLYFYWYRQILGQKVEFLVSFYNNEISEKSEIFDDQFSVERPDGSNFTLKIRSTKLEDSAMYFCAGTGDSYEQYFGPGTRLTVT.

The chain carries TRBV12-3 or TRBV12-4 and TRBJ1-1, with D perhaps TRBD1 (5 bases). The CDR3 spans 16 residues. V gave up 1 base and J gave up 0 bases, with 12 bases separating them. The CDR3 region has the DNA TGTGCCAGCAGTTTAGAGCGGCAGGGCATGAACACTGAAGCTTTCTTT. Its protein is CASSLERQGMNTEAFF.

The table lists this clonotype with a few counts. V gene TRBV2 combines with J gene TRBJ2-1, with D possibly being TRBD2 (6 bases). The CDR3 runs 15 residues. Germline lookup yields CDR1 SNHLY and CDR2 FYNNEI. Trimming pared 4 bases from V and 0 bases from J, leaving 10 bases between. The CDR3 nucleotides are TGTGCCAGCAGTGGCCTAGCGACCTCCTACAATGAGCAGTTCTTC. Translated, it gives CASSGLATSYNEQFF. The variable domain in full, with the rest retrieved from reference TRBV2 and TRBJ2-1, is EPEVTQTPSHQVTQMGQEVILRCVPISNHLYFYWYRQILGQKVEFLVSFYNNEISEKSEIFDDQFSVERPDGSNFTLKIRSTKLEDSAMYFCASSGLATSYNEQFFGPGTRLTVL.

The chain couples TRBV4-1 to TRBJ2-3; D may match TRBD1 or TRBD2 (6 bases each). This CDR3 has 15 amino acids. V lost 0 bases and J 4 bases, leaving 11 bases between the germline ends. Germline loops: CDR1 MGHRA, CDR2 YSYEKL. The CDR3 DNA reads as TGCGCCAGCAGCCAAGAAGCCGGGGGCGCAGATACGCAGTATTTT. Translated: CASSQEAGGADTQYF.

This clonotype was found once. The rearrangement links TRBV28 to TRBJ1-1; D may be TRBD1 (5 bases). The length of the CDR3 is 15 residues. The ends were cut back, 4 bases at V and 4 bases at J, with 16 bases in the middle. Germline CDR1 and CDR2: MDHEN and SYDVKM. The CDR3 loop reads CASSSQEGSGTEAFF. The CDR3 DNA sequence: TGTGCCAGCAGTTCCCAGGAGGGGTCTGGCACTGAAGCTTTCTTT.

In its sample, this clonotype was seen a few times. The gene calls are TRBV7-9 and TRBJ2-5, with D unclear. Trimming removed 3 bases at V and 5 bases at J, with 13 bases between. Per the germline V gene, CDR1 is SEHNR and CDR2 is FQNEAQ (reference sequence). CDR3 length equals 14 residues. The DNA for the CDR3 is TGTGCCAGCAGCTTCCCAATGATACTGGAGACCCAGTACTTC. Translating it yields CASSFPMILETQYF.

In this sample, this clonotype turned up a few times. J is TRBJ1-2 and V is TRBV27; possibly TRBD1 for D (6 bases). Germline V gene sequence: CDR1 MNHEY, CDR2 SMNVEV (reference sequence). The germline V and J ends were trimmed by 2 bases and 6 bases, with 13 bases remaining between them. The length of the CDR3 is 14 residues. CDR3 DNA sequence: TGTGCCAGCAGTTTAATTTCAGGGGACCATGGCTACACCTTC. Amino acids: CASSLISGDHGYTF.

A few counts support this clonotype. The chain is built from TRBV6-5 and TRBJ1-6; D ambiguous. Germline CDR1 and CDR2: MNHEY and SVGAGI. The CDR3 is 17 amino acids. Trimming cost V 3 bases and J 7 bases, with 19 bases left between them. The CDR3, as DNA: TGTGCCAGCAGTTATGGAGGGAACAGAATAAAGAATTCACCCCTCCACTTT. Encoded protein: CASSYGGNRIKNSPLHF.

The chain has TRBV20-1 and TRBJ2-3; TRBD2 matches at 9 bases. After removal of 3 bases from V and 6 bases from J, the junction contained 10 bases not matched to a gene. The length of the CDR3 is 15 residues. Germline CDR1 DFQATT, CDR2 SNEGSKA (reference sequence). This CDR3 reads CSASIAGVVQDTQYF. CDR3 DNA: TGCAGTGCTAGCATAGCGGGAGTGGTTCAGGATACGCAGTATTTT.

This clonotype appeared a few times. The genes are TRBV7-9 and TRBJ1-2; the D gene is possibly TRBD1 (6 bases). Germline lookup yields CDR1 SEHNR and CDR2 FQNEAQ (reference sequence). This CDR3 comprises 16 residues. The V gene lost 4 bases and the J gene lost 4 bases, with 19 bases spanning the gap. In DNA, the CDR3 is TGTGCCAGCAGCTCCGAGACGGGGGGGCTCTTCTATGGCTACACCTTC. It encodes CASSSETGGLFYGYTF.

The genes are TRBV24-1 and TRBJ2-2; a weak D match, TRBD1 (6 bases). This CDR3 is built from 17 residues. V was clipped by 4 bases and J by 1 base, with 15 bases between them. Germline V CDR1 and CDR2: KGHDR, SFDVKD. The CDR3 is CATSDPRGTVNTGELFF. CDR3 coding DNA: TGTGCCACCAGTGACCCCAGGGGCACCGTGAACACCGGGGAGCTGTTTTTT.

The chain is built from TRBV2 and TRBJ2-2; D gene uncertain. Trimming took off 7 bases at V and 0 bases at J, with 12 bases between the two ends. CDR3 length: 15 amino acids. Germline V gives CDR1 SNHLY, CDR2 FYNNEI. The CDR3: CASILERANTGELFF. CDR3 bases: TGTGCCAGCATCTTGGAAAGGGCGAACACCGGGGAGCTGTTTTTT.

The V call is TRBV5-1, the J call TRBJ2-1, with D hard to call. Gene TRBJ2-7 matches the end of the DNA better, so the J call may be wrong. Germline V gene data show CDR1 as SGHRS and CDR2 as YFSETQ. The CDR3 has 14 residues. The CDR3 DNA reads TGCGCCAGCAGGGATAAAACGGCGTACAATGAGCAGTACTTC. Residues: CASRDKTAYNEQYF.

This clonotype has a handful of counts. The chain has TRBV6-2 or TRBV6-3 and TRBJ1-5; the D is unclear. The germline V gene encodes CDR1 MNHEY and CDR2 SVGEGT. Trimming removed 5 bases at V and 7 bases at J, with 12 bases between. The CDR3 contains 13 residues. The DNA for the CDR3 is TGTGCCAGCAGTGTCTTCGAGCTGCAGCCCCAGCATTTT. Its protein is CASSVFELQPQHF.

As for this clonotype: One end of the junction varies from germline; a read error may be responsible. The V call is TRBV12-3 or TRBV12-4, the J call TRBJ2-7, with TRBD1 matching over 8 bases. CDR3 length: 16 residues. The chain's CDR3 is CAGSLSGQGAAYEQYF. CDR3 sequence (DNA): TGTGCCGGCAGTTTATCCGGACAGGGCGCCGCCTACGAGCAGTACTTC.

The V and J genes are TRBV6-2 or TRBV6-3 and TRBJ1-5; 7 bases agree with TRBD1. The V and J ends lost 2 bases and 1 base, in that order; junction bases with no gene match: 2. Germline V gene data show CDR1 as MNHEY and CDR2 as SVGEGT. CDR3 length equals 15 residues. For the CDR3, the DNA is TGTGCCAGCAGTTACGAGGGGGCAAGCAATCAGCCCCAGCATTTT. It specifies CASSYEGASNQPQHF.

Here the CDR3 reads CASSHGQGASYTF. CDR3 in DNA: TGTGCCAGCAGTCACGGACAGGGGGCAAGCTACACCTTC. V is TRBV27 and J is TRBJ1-2; 11 bases align to TRBD1. The CDR3 loop spans 13 amino acids. Germline CDR1 is MNHEY and CDR2 is SMNVEV (reference sequence). Trimming cost V 5 bases and J 9 bases; bases outside gene matches: 5.